This paragraph covers one TCR beta chain sequence. The antigen remains undetermined. This sample was taken from a study of T cell repertoires in cytomegalovirus infection. Germline lookup yields CDR1 SGHRS and CDR2 YFSETQ. CDR3 length equals 14 residues. The junction had 9 bases not matched to a gene; V was cut back by 6 bases and J by 8 bases. MiXCR was run by TCRdb on the reads, yielding one entry per CDR3 protein. The sample shows under 150,000 distinct CDR3 sequences, roughly 30% of them seen only once. Sequenced here: CD8+ T cells from cultured PBMCs, sampled from culture after CMV antigen stimulation. The chain carries TRBV5-1 and TRBJ2-4; TRBD1 matches 9 bases. This TCR was recovered from a human donor in good health (CMV status not recorded). Some clones in this sample may be carry-over from other donors' samples. The CDR3 spells CASTPGTGSDIQYF. The CDR3 coding sequence is TGCGCCAGCACCCCCGGGACAGGGAGTGACATTCAGTACTTC.